This TCR beta chain was retrieved from a study of shared clonotypes between healthy human individuals. As concerns this clone: Its antigen remains unknown.

The donors were all Caucasian adults (living in Nashville, Tennessee). Using immunoSEQ multiplex PCR, the repertoire was profiled, and TCRdb retains in-frame clones only, with some absent. The sample holds a few million clones, less than 95% seen once. Points from the study as a whole: Sequencing depth was expected to influence donor clonotype sharing. Though the depth was large, rarefaction showed that sorted-subset sequencing was incomplete.

CDR3 length equals 18 residues. With 0 bases removed from V and 8 bases from J, the gap between germline ends came to 22 bases. From germline, CDR1 is MGHRA and CDR2 YSYEKL. Source material: naive CD4+ T cells from PBMCs. Subset: CD45RA+ positively selected. The chain joins TRBV4-1 to TRBJ1-4; D is possibly TRBD1 (5 bases). The source is a man aged 18 to 30 in good health. Some clones in this sample may be carry-over from other donors' samples. The CDR3 reads CASSQDWGRTGGWEKLFF. The CDR3 nucleotides read TGCGCCAGCAGCCAAGATTGGGGACGAACGGGGGGATGGGAAAAACTGTTTTTT.